This T cell receptor (beta chain) was captured in a study of somatic mutations in cytotoxic T cells in rheumatoid arthritis. Germline V gene lookup returns CDR1 MGHRA and CDR2 YSYEKL. The V gene lost 1 base and the J gene lost 5 bases, with 6 bases spanning the gap. This CDR3 has 13 amino acids. The assay was immunoSEQ multiplex PCR, and TCRdb's table has in-frame clones only and misses some. The sample carries 15,000 or so clones, roughly 70% recorded once. The TCR originated in an adult with rheumatoid arthritis. The chain recombines TRBV4-1 with TRBJ1-5; no firm D call. Sequencing used CD8+ T cells sorted from blood. The CDR3 protein is CASSQVRDQPQHF. The DNA for the CDR3 is TGCGCCAGCAGCCAAGTAAGGGATCAGCCCCAGCATTTT.